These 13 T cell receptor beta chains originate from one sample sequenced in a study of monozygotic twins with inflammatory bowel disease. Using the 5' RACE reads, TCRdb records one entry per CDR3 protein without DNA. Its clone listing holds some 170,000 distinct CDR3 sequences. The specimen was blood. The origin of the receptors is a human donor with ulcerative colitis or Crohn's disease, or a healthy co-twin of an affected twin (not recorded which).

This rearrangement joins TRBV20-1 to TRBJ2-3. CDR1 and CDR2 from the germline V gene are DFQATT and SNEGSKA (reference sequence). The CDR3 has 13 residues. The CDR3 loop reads CSARDPLGYTQYF.

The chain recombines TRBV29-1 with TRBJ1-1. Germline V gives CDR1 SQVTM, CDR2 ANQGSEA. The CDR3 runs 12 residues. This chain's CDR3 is CSVREANTEAFF.

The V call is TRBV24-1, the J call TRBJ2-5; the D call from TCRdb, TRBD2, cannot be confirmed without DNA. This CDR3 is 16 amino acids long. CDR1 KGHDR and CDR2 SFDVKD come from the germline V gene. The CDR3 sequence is CATSDRTSGSMETQYF.

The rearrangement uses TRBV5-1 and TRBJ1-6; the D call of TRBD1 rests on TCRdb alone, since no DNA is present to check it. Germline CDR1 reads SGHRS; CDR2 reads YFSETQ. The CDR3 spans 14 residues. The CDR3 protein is CASRSTGLHSPLHF.

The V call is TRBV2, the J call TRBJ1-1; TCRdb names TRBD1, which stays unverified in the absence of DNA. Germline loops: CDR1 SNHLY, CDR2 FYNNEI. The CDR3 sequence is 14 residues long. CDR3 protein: CASTEIGAGTEAFF.

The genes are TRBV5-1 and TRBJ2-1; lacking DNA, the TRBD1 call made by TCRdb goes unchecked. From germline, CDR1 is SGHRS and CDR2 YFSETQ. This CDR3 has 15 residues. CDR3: CASSGGQGAYNEQFF.

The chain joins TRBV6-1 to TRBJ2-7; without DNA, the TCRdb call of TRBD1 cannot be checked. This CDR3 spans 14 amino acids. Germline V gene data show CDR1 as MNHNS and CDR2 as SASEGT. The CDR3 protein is CASSAPGQTYEQYF.

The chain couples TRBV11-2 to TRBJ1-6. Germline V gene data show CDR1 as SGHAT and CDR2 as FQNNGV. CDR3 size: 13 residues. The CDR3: CASSLEAASPLHF.

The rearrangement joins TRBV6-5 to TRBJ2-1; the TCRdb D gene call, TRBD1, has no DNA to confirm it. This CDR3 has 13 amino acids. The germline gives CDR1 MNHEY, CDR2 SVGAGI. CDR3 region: CASLGTADNEQFF.

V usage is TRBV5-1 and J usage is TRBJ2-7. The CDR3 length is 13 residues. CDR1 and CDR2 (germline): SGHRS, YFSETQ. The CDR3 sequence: CASSDRVHNEQYF.

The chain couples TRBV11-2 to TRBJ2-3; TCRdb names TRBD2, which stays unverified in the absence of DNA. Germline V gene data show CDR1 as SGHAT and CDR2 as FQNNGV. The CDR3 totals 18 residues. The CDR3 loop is CASSQEGLAGVNTDTQYF.

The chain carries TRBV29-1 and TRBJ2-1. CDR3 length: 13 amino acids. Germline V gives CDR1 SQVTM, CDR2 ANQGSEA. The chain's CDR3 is CSVEDRRRNEQFF.

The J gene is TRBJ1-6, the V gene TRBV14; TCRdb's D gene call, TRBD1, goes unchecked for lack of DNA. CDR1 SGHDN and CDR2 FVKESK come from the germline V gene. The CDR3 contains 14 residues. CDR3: CASSEGASYSPLHF. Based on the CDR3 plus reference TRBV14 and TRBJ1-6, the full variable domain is EAGVTQFPSHSVIEKGQTVTLRCDPISGHDNLYWYRRVMGKEIKFLLHFVKESKQDESGMPNNRFLAERTGGTYSTLKVQPAELEDSGVYFCASSEGASYSPLHFGNGTRLTVT.